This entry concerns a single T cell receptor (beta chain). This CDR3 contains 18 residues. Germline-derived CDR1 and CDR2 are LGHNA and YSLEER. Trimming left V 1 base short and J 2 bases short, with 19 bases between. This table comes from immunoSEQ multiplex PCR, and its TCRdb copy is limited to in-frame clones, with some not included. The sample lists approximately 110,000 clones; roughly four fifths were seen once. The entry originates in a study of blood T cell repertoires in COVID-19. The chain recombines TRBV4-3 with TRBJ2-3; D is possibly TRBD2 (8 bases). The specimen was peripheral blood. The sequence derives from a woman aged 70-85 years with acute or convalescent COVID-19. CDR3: CASSQGGGGGTYTDTQYF. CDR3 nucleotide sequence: TGCGCCAGCAGCCAAGGAGGGGGCGGGGGGACGTACACAGATACGCAGTATTTT.